The T cell receptor delta chain described here comes from a study of gamma-delta chains in newborns, infants, children. CDR3 length equals 18 residues. Trimming cost V 1 base and J 0 bases, with 20 bases left between them. CDR1 is GEAIGNYY and CDR2 is EKD in the germline V gene. TCRdb re-called the reads with CATT. The repertoire holds about 11,000 delta-chain clones, 3% to 4% seen once, with more than 8% in the top ten. The TCR originated in a child who was a newborn, infant or young child, either healthy, febrile or measles-vaccinated (not recorded which). The sequenced material came from blood. J is TRDJ1 and V is TRDV2; perhaps TRDD3 as D (5 bases). CDR3 sequence reads: CACDTGEKGSTDTDKLIF. The CDR3 DNA sequence: TGTGCCTGTGACACTGGGGAAAAGGGGAGTACGGACACCGATAAACTCATCTTT.